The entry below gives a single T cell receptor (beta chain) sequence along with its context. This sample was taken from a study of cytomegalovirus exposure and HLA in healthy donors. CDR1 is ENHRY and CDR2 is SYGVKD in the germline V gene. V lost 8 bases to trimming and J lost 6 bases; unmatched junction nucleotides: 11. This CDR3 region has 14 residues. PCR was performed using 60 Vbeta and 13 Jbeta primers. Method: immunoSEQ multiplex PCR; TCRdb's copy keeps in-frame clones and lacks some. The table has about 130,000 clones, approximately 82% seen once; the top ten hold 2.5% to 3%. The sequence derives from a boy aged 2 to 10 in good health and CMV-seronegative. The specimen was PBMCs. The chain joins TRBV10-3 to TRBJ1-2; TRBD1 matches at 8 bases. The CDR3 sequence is CAIGRQGKRDGYTF. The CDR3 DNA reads TGTGCCATCGGTAGACAGGGGAAGAGGGATGGCTACACCTTC.